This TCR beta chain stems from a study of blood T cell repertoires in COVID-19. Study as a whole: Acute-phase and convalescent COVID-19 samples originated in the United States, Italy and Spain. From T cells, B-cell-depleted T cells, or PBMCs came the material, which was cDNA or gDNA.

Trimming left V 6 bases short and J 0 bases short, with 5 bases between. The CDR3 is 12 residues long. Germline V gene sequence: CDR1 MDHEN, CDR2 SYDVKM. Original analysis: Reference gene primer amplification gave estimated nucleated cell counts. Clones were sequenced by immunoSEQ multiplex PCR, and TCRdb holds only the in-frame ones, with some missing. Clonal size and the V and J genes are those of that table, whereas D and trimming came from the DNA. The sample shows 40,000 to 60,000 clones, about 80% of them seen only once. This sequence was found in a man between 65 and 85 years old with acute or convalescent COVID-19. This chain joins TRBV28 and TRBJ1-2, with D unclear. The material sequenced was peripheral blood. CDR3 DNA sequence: TGTGCCAGCAGCCTTCCTAACTATGGCTACACCTTC. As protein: CASSLPNYGYTF.